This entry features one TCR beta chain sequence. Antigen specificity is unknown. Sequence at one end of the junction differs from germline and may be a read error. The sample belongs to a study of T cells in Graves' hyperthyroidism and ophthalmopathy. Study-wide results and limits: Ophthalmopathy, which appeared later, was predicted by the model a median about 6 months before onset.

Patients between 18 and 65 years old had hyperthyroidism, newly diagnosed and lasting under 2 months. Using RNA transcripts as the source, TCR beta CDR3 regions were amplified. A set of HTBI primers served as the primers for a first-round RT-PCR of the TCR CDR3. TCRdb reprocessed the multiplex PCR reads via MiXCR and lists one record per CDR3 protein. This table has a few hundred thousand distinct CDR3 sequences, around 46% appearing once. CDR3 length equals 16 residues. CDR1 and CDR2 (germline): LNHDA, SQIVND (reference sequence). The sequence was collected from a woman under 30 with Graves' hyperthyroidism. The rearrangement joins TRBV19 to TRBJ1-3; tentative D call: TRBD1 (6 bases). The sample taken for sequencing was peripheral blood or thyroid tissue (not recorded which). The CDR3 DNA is TGTGCCAGTAGTATTTGGTCGGGGGCGAGAGGAAACGCCATATATTTT. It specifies CASSIWSGARGNAIYF.